The subject of this entry is one T cell receptor beta chain. Looked up from germline, CDR1 is SEHNR and CDR2 is FQNEAQ (reference sequence). This CDR3 comprises 12 residues. This entry comes from a study of cytomegalovirus exposure and HLA in healthy donors. PCR involved 60 Vbeta and 13 Jbeta primers. Using immunoSEQ multiplex PCR, the repertoire was profiled, and TCRdb retains in-frame clones only, with some absent. The sample shows about 120,000 clones, roughly three quarters of them seen only once. The sequence derives from a man aged 45-65 years in good health and CMV-seropositive. The source material was PBMCs. This chain uses TRBV7-9 with TRBJ1-1, with D unclear. CDR3: CATRRGNTEAFF. For the CDR3, the DNA is TGTGCTACCCGGCGAGGCAACACTGAAGCTTTCTTT.